Below, 2 T cell receptor beta chains from the same sample are listed, as sequenced in a study of early T cells in non-severe SARS-CoV-2 infection. TCRdb reprocessed the 5' RACE reads via MiXCR and lists one record per CDR3 protein. The data show 30,000 to 45,000 distinct CDR3 sequences, with roughly 5.6% seen just once and 25% to 30% held by the top ten. Sequencing was performed on whole blood. These receptor sequences come from an adult who was a healthcare worker with PCR-confirmed SARS-CoV-2 infection or an uninfected control (not recorded which).

This clonotype was observed many times. The chain joins TRBV2 to TRBJ2-3; the D gene is possibly TRBD1 (5 bases). The CDR3 spans 14 residues. Looked up from germline, CDR1 is SNHLY and CDR2 is FYNNEI. Trimming shortened V by 7 bases and J by 4 bases, and 15 bases separated the two germline ends. CDR3 in amino acids: CASKGILPADTQYF. The CDR3, as DNA: TGTGCCAGCAAGGGGATTTTACCGGCAGATACGCAGTATTTT. Based on the CDR3 plus reference TRBV2 and TRBJ2-3, the full variable domain is EPEVTQTPSHQVTQMGQEVILRCVPISNHLYFYWYRQILGQKVEFLVSFYNNEISEKSEIFDDQFSVERPDGSNFTLKIRSTKLEDSAMYFCASKGILPADTQYFGPGTRLTVL.

At least ten counts were recorded for this clonotype. The chain links TRBV12-3 or TRBV12-4 to TRBJ2-7; no definite D call. This CDR3 is built from 12 residues. Trimming removed 1 base at V and 6 bases at J, with 7 bases between. CDR3 DNA: TGTGCCAGCAGTTTAGTTGTCCGCGAGCAGTACTTC. Protein sequence: CASSLVVREQYF.